The sequence of this TCR beta chain was determined in a study of control samples from healthy donors and cancer patients. Only a few counts were recorded for this clone. TCRdb's table, derived via immunoSEQ multiplex PCR, lists solely in-frame clones and lacks some. In the table there are approximately 150,000 clones, 96% of which are singletons. V was clipped by 8 bases and J by 0 bases, with 17 bases between them. CDR1 and CDR2 (germline): SGHTA, FQGNSA. This CDR3 region has 16 residues. The genes are TRBV7-2 and TRBJ1-5, with D possibly TRBD1 on 5 matching bases. The sample consisted of blood. The TCR comes from a woman in her 30s in good health. The CDR3 protein is CASSPRRGDSNQPQHF. CDR3 nucleotides: TGTGCCAGCTCCCCCAGGCGGGGCGATAGCAATCAGCCCCAGCATTTT.